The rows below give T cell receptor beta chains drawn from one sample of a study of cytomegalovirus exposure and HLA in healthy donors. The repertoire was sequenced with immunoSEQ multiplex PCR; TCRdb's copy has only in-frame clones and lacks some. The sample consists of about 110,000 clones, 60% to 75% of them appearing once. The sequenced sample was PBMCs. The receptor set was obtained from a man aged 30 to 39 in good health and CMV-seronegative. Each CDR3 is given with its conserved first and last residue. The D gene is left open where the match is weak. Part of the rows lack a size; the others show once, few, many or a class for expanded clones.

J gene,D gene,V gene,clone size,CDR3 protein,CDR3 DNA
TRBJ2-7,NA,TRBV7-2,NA,CASSAQTSSYEQYF,TGTGCCAGCAGCGCTCAGACTAGCTCCTACGAGCAGTACTTC
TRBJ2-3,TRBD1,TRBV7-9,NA,CASSLRFRTGGDTQYF,TGTGCCAGCAGCTTGAGATTCCGGACAGGGGGGGATACGCAGTATTTT
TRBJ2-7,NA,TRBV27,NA,CASSPGSAREQYF,TGTGCCAGCAGCCCAGGGTCGGCCCGGGAGCAGTACTTC
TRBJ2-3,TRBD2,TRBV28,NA,CASSTQSGGASDTQYF,TGTGCCAGCAGTACCCAGAGCGGGGGGGCCTCAGATACGCAGTATTTT
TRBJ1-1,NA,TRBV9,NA,CASSVVNGEAFF,TGTGCCAGCAGCGTAGTAAACGGGGAAGCTTTCTTT
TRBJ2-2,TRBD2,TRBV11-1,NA,CASRATGGGELFF,TGTGCCAGCAGGGCCACGGGAGGCGGGGAGCTGTTTTTT
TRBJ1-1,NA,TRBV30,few,CAWDGGNTEAFF,TGTGCCTGGGACGGGGGTAACACTGAAGCTTTCTTT
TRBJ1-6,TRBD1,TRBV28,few,CASSLPGTGGDSPLHF,TGTGCCAGCAGTTTACCCGGGACAGGGGGTGACTCACCCCTCCACTTT
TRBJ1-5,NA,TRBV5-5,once,CASSLGGDQPQHF,TGTGCCAGCAGCTTGGGGGGGGATCAGCCCCAGCATTTT
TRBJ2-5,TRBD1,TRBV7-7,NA,CASSVGTGRETQYF,TGTGCCAGCAGCGTCGGGACAGGGAGAGAGACCCAGTACTTC
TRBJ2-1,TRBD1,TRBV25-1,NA,CASSDPGGDRYNEQFF,TGTGCCAGCAGTGACCCTGGTGGGGACAGATACAATGAGCAGTTCTTC
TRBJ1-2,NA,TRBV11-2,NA,CASSPLIGGDHYGYTF,TGTGCCAGCAGCCCTCTCATCGGGGGGGATCACTATGGCTACACCTTC
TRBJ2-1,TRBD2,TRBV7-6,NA,CASSFMRRGTYNEQFF,TGTGCCAGCAGCTTTATGAGGCGGGGGACCTACAATGAGCAGTTCTTC
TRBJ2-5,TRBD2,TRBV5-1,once,CASNGGAGETQYF,TGCGCCAGCAACGGGGGGGCGGGAGAGACCCAGTACTTC
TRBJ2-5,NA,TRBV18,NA,CASSPPASTETQYF,TGTGCCAGCTCACCACCGGCTAGTACCGAGACCCAGTACTTC
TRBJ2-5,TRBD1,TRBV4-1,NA,CASSQGDRGQETQYF,TGCGCCAGCAGCCAAGGTGACAGGGGCCAAGAGACCCAGTACTTC
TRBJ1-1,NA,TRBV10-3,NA,CAISEEGDHEAFF,TGTGCCATCAGTGAGGAGGGGGACCATGAAGCTTTCTTT
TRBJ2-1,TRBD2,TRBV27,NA,CASSLSTSGKWEFF,TGTGCCAGCAGTTTATCGACTAGCGGGAAATGGGAGTTCTTC
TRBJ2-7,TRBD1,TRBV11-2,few,CASSRDGTDFYEQYF,TGTGCCAGCAGCCGCGATGGGACAGATTTCTACGAGCAGTACTTC
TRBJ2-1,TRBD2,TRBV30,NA,CAWSVGTSNSNEQFF,TGTGCCTGGAGTGTTGGGACTAGCAATTCTAATGAGCAGTTCTTC
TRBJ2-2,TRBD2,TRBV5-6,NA,CASSSTSGGNTGELFF,TGTGCCAGCAGCTCCACTAGCGGGGGGAACACCGGGGAGCTGTTTTTT
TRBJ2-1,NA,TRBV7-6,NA,CASSTLSLANYNEQFF,TGTGCCAGCAGTACTCTTTCACTAGCCAATTACAATGAGCAGTTCTTC
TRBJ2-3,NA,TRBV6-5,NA,CASSSRDLSSTDTQYF,TGTGCCAGCAGTTCCCGGGACTTGTCTAGCACAGATACGCAGTATTTT
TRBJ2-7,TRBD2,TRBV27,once,CASSLAGRAYEQYF,TGTGCCAGCAGCCTAGCGGGTCGGGCCTACGAGCAGTACTTC
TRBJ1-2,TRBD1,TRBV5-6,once,CASSLPGQGARGYTF,TGTGCCAGCAGCTTACCGGGACAGGGGGCAAGGGGCTACACCTTC
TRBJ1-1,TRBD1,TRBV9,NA,CASSPRDSFTEAFF,TGTGCCAGCAGCCCCCGGGACAGCTTCACTGAAGCTTTCTTT
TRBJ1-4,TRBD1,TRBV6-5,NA,CASRPQGQGKEKLFF,TGTGCCAGCAGACCTCAAGGACAGGGGAAGGAAAAACTGTTTTTT
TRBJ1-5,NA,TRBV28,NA,CASSLETGNRPQHF,TGTGCCAGCAGTTTAGAGACAGGAAATCGGCCCCAGCATTTT
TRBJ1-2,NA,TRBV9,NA,CASSVVTGSYGYTF,TGTGCCAGCAGCGTAGTAACAGGCAGCTATGGCTACACCTTC
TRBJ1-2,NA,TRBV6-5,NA,CASRPPGGDGYTF,TGTGCCAGCAGGCCGCCCGGGGGAGATGGCTACACCTTC
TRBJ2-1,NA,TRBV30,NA,CAWSDRYNEQFF,TGTGCCTGGAGTGACAGGTACAATGAGCAGTTCTTC
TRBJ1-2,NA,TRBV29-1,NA,CSVEWPDPYGYTF,TGCAGCGTTGAATGGCCAGATCCCTATGGCTACACCTTC
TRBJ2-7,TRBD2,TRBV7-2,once,CASSLGLAGGYEQYF,TGTGCCAGCAGCTTAGGCCTAGCGGGGGGTTACGAGCAGTACTTC
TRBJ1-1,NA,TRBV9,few,CASSATANTEAFF,TGTGCCAGCAGCGCAACAGCGAACACTGAAGCTTTCTTT
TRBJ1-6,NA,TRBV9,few,CASSALISYNSPLHF,TGTGCCAGCAGCGCGCTGATCAGCTATAATTCACCCCTCCACTTT
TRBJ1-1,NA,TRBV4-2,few,CASSHVTGWDTEAFF,TGTGCCAGCAGCCACGTTACAGGGTGGGACACTGAAGCTTTCTTT
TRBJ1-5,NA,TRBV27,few,CASGALNQPQHF,TGTGCCAGCGGGGCCCTTAATCAGCCCCAGCATTTT
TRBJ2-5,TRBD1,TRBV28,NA,CASSWDRFGKTQYF,TGTGCCAGCAGCTGGGACAGGTTCGGGAAGACCCAGTACTTC
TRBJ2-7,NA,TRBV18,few,CASSPETSYEQYF,TGTGCCAGCTCACCGGAGACCTCCTACGAGCAGTACTTC
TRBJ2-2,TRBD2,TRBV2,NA,CASRGRATSGANTGELFF,TGTGCCAGTAGAGGAAGAGCGACTAGCGGGGCGAACACCGGGGAGCTGTTTTTT
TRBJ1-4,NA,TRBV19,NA,CASSVGPGVFF,TGTGCCAGTAGCGTGGGACCGGGGGTGTTTTTT
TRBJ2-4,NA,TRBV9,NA,CASSADAQGTIQYF,TGTGCCAGCAGTGCCGACGCGCAGGGGACCATTCAGTACTTC
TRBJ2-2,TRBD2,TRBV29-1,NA,CSVPTSGAVPNTGELFF,TGCAGCGTCCCGACTAGCGGGGCCGTACCGAACACCGGGGAGCTGTTTTTT
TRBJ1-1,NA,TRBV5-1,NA,CASSLDRNTEAFF,TGCGCCAGCAGCCTGGACAGGAACACTGAAGCTTTCTTT
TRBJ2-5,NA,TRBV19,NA,CASSIELGWSETQYF,TGTGCCAGTAGTATAGAGCTAGGATGGTCCGAGACCCAGTACTTC
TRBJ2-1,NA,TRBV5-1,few,CASSWSVSPSNEQFF,TGCGCCAGCAGCTGGTCGGTCTCTCCGTCCAATGAGCAGTTCTTC
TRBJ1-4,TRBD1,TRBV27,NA,CASSSTGGTNEKLFF,TGTGCCAGCAGCTCGACAGGGGGAACTAATGAAAAACTGTTTTTT
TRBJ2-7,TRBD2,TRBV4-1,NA,CASSSKGGIGTSGGSSYEQYF,TGCGCCAGCAGCTCTAAGGGGGGCATCGGGACTAGCGGGGGGTCCTCCTACGAGCAGTACTTC
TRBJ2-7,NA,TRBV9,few,CASSVGASAGTYEQYF,TGTGCCAGCAGCGTAGGAGCCTCGGCGGGGACCTACGAGCAGTACTTC
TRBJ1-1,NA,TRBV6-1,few,CASTTEGVNTEAFF,TGTGCCAGCACCACGGAGGGCGTGAACACTGAAGCTTTCTTT
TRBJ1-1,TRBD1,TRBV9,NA,CASSEGTGGFTEAFF,TGTGCCAGCAGCGAGGGGACAGGGGGCTTCACTGAAGCTTTCTTT
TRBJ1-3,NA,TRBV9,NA,CASSGGGPTSGNTIYF,TGTGCCAGCAGCGGAGGGGGACCGACCTCTGGAAACACCATATATTTT
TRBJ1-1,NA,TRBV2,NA,CASSLRTEAFF,TGTGCCAGTAGCTTGAGAACTGAAGCTTTCTTT
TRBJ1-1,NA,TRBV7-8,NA,CASSLVNLAEAFF,TGTGCCAGCAGCTTAGTGAACTTGGCTGAAGCTTTCTTT
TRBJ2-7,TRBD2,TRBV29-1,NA,CSVAAGRTYEQYF,TGCAGCGTTGCAGCGGGGAGAACCTACGAGCAGTACTTC
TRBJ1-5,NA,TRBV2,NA,CASNGVGGNQPQHF,TGTGCCAGCAACGGGGTGGGCGGCAATCAGCCCCAGCATTTT